These 4 T cell receptor beta chains were all obtained from the same sample, sequenced in a study of blood T cell repertoires in COVID-19. Generated by immunoSEQ multiplex PCR, the TCRdb table keeps only in-frame clones and is missing some. The sample has some 130,000 clones, under 90% seen once. What was sequenced was peripheral blood. These receptors came from a human donor in a cohort sampled during active COVID-19.

The CDR3 sequence is CASSLTDSNQPQHF. Here the CDR3 DNA reads TGTGCCAGCAGCTTGACAGATAGCAATCAGCCCCAGCATTTT. The chain combines TRBV7-9 with TRBJ1-5, with a tentative D call TRBD1 (5 bases). CDR3 length: 14 amino acids. The V gene lost 3 bases and the J gene lost 0 bases, with 6 bases spanning the gap. CDR1 is SEHNR, CDR2 FQNEAQ, per germline (reference sequence).

This chain joins TRBV9 and TRBJ2-7; 7 bases map to TRBD1. With V trimmed by 0 bases and J by 3 bases, 6 bases remained unmatched. Germline V lookup: CDR1 SGDLS, CDR2 YYNGEE. The CDR3 is 15 residues long. The CDR3 sequence: CASSVAIGGIYEQYF. The CDR3 DNA sequence: TGTGCCAGCAGCGTAGCTATAGGGGGCATCTACGAGCAGTACTTC.

The chain carries TRBV7-2 and TRBJ1-2; possibly TRBD1 for D (6 bases). CDR1 is SGHTA and CDR2 is FQGNSA in the germline V gene. Trimming cost V 5 bases and J 8 bases, with 18 bases left between them. The CDR3 is made up of 14 amino acids. CDR3 in DNA: TGTGCCAGCAGCAACGATCCGGCAGGGGTCGGCTACACCTTC. This translates into CASSNDPAGVGYTF.

This chain connects TRBV5-6 to TRBJ1-2; D unclear. The CDR3 contains 12 residues. Germline values: CDR1 SGHDT, CDR2 YYEEEE. V was trimmed by 4 bases and J by 4 bases, leaving 8 bases between them. CDR3 nucleotide sequence: TGTGCCAGCAGCGGCCGAATCTATGGCTACACCTTC. Its translation: CASSGRIYGYTF. The full variable domain, rest sourced from reference TRBV5-6 and TRBJ1-2, is DAGVTQSPTHLIKTRGQQVTLRCSPKSGHDTVSWYQQALGQGPQFIFQYYEEEERQRGNFPDRFSGHQFPNYSSELNVNALLLGDSALYLCASSGRIYGYTFGSGTRLTVV.